One and the same sample provided the 6 T cell receptor beta chains below, sequenced in a study of T-cell reconstitution after alpha-beta-depleted transplantation in children. Unique molecular identifiers were used to barcode this TCRbeta library. TCRdb itself ran the PCR reads through MiXCR, one entry per CDR3 protein. The table has about 580,000 distinct CDR3 sequences, 23% seen once. The sequencing here drew on PBMCs, mostly from graft donor cells, taken 360 days after TCRalphabeta/CD19-depleted stem cell transplant. The receptors here all came from a boy less than two years old who had a stem cell transplant for acute myeloid leukemia, so the T cells may come from the graft donor.

The chain uses TRBV7-7 and TRBJ2-1; 8 bases line up with TRBD1. J lost 10 bases, V lost 5 bases, and 7 bases had no gene match. The length of the CDR3 is 13 residues. The germline V gene has CDR1 SSHAT and CDR2 FNYEAQ (reference sequence). The CDR3 sequence: CASSEDRGLEQFF. The CDR3, as DNA: TGTGCCAGCAGCGAAGACAGGGGCCTCGAGCAGTTCTTC.

The rearrangement links TRBV7-2 to TRBJ2-1; 7 bases agree with TRBD2. Germline CDR1 reads SGHTA; CDR2 reads FQGNSA. This CDR3 comprises 13 residues. V dropped 3 bases and J dropped 9; count of bases not matched to a gene: 5. DNA for the CDR3: TGTGCCAGCAGCTTCCCCGGGGGGTCTGAGCAGTTCTTC. It translates to CASSFPGGSEQFF. The whole variable domain, remainder taken from reference TRBV7-2 and TRBJ2-1, is GAGVSQSPSNKVTEKGKDVELRCDPISGHTALYWYRQSLGQGLEFLIYFQGNSAPDKSGLPSDRFSAERTGGSVSTLTIQRTQQEDSAVYLCASSFPGGSEQFFGPGTRLTVL.

The rearrangement links TRBV24-1 to TRBJ2-5; 7 nucleotides align to TRBD2. In germline, CDR1 is KGHDR, CDR2 SFDVKD. This CDR3 is built from 15 residues. V shed 7 bases and J 4 bases; nucleotides not matched to a gene: 11. The CDR3 loop is CATRSGAARAETQYF. The CDR3 DNA reads TGTGCCACCAGAAGCGGGGCCGCGAGGGCAGAGACCCAGTACTTC.

A few counts support this clonotype. J is TRBJ2-7 and V is TRBV29-1; a possible D gene is TRBD1 (6 bases). This CDR3 is built from 13 residues. CDR1 is SQVTM, CDR2 ANQGSEA, per germline. CDR3 protein: CNVAPRGVNEQYF. The CDR3 DNA sequence: TGCAACGTGGCCCCCAGGGGAGTCAACGAGCAGTACTTC.

This chain joins TRBV27 and TRBJ2-7, with 7 positions matching TRBD1. The V and J ends lost 0 bases and 0 bases, in that order; junction bases with no gene match: 8. The germline V gene encodes CDR1 MNHEY and CDR2 SMNVEV (reference sequence). This CDR3 is built from 17 residues. CDR3: CASSLSRGTASSYEQYF. The CDR3 bases are TGTGCCAGCAGTTTATCGAGAGGGACAGCTAGCTCCTACGAGCAGTACTTC.

The chain employs TRBV18 and TRBJ1-4; D is possibly TRBD1 (5 bases). Germline-derived CDR1 and CDR2 are KGHSH and LQKENI. Deletions cut 3 bases from V and 8 bases from J, with 10 bases between. CDR3 length: 13 residues. CDR3 residues: CASSPLQGEKLFF. The CDR3 DNA reads as TGTGCCAGCTCACCCCTCCAGGGCGAAAAACTGTTTTTT.